What follows is one T cell receptor (beta chain) and its context. CDR1 is MDHEN, CDR2 SYDVKM, per germline. There are 14 residues in the CDR3. Trimming shortened V by 2 bases and J by 4 bases, and 10 bases separated the two germline ends. The data derive from a study of response to subunit inactivated influenza vaccine. A single record per CDR3 protein comes from TCRdb applying MiXCR to the RT-PCR reads. The data show hundreds of thousands of distinct CDR3 sequences, approximately 15% seen once. The rearrangement links TRBV28 to TRBJ2-3; D ambiguous. This clonotype originated in a man between 45 and 60 years old who received an inactivated influenza vaccine. Sequencing was performed on PBMCs from blood, taken 14 to 15 days before vaccination. The CDR3 coding sequence is TGTGCCAGCAGTTTACCGGTCGATGCAGATACGCAGTATTTT. The encoded protein is CASSLPVDADTQYF. Filled out from reference TRBV28 and TRBJ2-3, the complete variable domain reads DVKVTQSSRYLVKRTGEKVFLECVQDMDHENMFWYRQDPGLGLRLIYFSYDVKMKEKGDIPEGYSVSREKKERFSLILESASTNQTSMYLCASSLPVDADTQYFGPGTRLTVL.